The 22 T cell receptor beta chains presented below share a single source sample, sequenced in a study of blood T cell repertoires in COVID-19. Some clones are missing from TCRdb's copy, which holds only in-frame ones; the method was immunoSEQ multiplex PCR. Of 70,000 to 75,000 clones in the sample, 70% to 85% were seen once. Sequenced sample: peripheral blood. These TCRs come from a woman aged 55-70 years with acute or convalescent COVID-19.

The count of this clone is one. V and J are TRBV28 and TRBJ1-2; D is ambiguous. Germline values: CDR1 MDHEN, CDR2 SYDVKM. V was clipped by 1 base and J by 8 bases, with 14 bases between them. This CDR3 spans 14 amino acids. As DNA, the CDR3 is TGTGCCAGCAGTTTATTAGCAGCGTCTAAAGGCTACACCTTC. Protein: CASSLLAASKGYTF.

The chain recombines TRBV5-1 with TRBJ2-2; D is undetermined. In germline, CDR1 is SGHRS, CDR2 YFSETQ. The CDR3 has 13 amino acids. V lost 5 bases to trimming and J lost 1 base, with 6 bases between them. The chain's CDR3 is CASRRGNTGELFF. The CDR3 DNA reads as TGCGCCAGCAGGAGAGGGAACACCGGGGAGCTGTTTTTT.

The chain links TRBV12-3 or TRBV12-4 to TRBJ1-1; 7 nucleotides match TRBD1. The CDR3 extends over 13 amino acids. J gave up 3 bases and V 8 bases, and 6 bases lay outside the gene matches. The CDR3 nucleotides are TGTGCCAGCTGCAGGGGGGCCTACACTGAAGCTTTCTTT. Protein: CASCRGAYTEAFF.

The chain has TRBV10-3 and TRBJ2-1, with a tentative D call TRBD2 (5 bases). Germline V gene data show CDR1 as ENHRY and CDR2 as SYGVKD. Trimming stripped 3 bases from V and 6 bases from J, with 15 bases between. There are 15 residues in the CDR3. This chain's CDR3 is CAISERSNGVNEQFF. For the CDR3, the DNA is TGTGCCATCAGTGAAAGGAGTAACGGGGTCAATGAGCAGTTCTTC.

This chain joins TRBV28 and TRBJ1-6; D is possibly TRBD1 (5 bases). Trimming took 6 bases from V and 0 from J, leaving 21 bases between them. CDR1 and CDR2 (germline): MDHEN, SYDVKM. CDR3 length: 19 amino acids. For the CDR3, the DNA is TGTGCCAGCAGGGCCTTCAGGGAGGGTCAAAGCTCCTATAATTCACCCCTCCACTTT. Translating gives CASRAFREGQSSYNSPLHF.

The chain links TRBV19 to TRBJ2-1; 11 nucleotides align to TRBD2. This CDR3 is 14 amino acids long. The junction had 5 bases not matched to a gene; V was cut back by 7 bases and J by 6 bases. Looked up from germline, CDR1 is LNHDA and CDR2 is SQIVND (reference sequence). The CDR3 reads CASTSSGRTNEQFF. CDR3 coding DNA: TGTGCCAGTACCTCTAGCGGGAGGACCAATGAGCAGTTCTTC. The full variable domain, its missing parts supplied by reference TRBV19 and TRBJ2-1, is DGGITQSPKYLFRKEGQNVTLSCEQNLNHDAMYWYRQDPGQGLRLIYYSQIVNDFQKGDIAEGYSVSREKKESFPLTVTSAQKNPTAFYLCASTSSGRTNEQFFGPGTRLTVL.

The chain has TRBV28 and TRBJ2-4, with 7 nucleotides matching TRBD1. J lost 1 base, V lost 6 bases, and 3 bases had no gene match. This CDR3 region has 14 residues. Germline values: CDR1 MDHEN, CDR2 SYDVKM. The chain's CDR3 is CASRGGGAKNIQYF. The CDR3 bases are TGTGCCAGCAGAGGGGGCGGGGCCAAAAACATTCAGTACTTC.

The chain has TRBV2 and TRBJ1-2, with D unresolved. The germline gives CDR1 SNHLY, CDR2 FYNNEI. V shed 3 bases and J shed 2 bases, with 10 bases lying between them. The CDR3 spans 14 residues. In DNA, the CDR3 is TGTGCCAGCAGTGATAGAGGGAAGAACTATGGCTACACCTTC. Its translation: CASSDRGKNYGYTF.

In its sample, this clone was seen a few times. This sequence joins TRBV5-1 and TRBJ1-6, with a possible D match to TRBD1 (5 bases). Germline CDR1 is SGHRS and CDR2 is YFSETQ. Trimming pared 2 bases from V and 5 bases from J, leaving 23 bases between. The CDR3 consists of 19 residues. CDR3 sequence reads: CASSFSSPTGGADNSPLHF. The CDR3 DNA reads TGCGCCAGCAGCTTTTCCTCTCCTACCGGTGGGGCTGATAATTCACCCCTCCACTTT.

The V gene is TRBV2, the J gene TRBJ1-3; possibly TRBD1 for D (5 bases). The V and J ends lost 2 bases and 1 base respectively, with 9 bases between them. CDR1 is SNHLY, CDR2 FYNNEI, per germline. This CDR3 spans 15 amino acids. DNA for the CDR3: TGTGCCAGCAGTGAATTGTCAGGGTCTGGAAACACCATATATTTT. Translation: CASSELSGSGNTIYF.

The chain carries TRBV11-2 and TRBJ2-1; TRBD1 is a possible D gene (5 bases). The germline V and J ends were trimmed by 2 bases and 6 bases, with 8 bases remaining between them. The germline CDR1 and CDR2 sequences are SGHAT and FQNNGV. The CDR3 contains 13 residues. The DNA of the CDR3 is TGTGCCAGCAGCTTAAATAGGGGCAATGAGCAGTTCTTC. This sequence encodes CASSLNRGNEQFF.

The CDR3 bases are TGTGCCAGCAGCTACCGGGACAGGGTTACTGAAGCTTTCTTT. Encoded protein: CASSYRDRVTEAFF. The chain combines TRBV7-8 with TRBJ1-1; 9 bases line up with TRBD1. Germline CDR1 reads SGHVS; CDR2 reads FQNEAQ. The CDR3 is 14 residues long. V lost 4 bases to trimming and J lost 5 bases; unmatched junction nucleotides: 5.

The rearrangement joins TRBV9 to TRBJ2-1; maybe TRBD1 (5 bases). V lost 3 bases and J 4 bases, leaving 17 bases between the germline ends. This CDR3 has 16 residues. Germline V CDR1 and CDR2: SGDLS, YYNGEE. CDR3 nucleotide sequence: TGTGCCAGCAGCGCCGGTGACAGTTCCTTTTACAATGAGCAGTTCTTC. This translates into CASSAGDSSFYNEQFF.

Here the CDR3 DNA reads TGCGCCAGCAGTGAGTCTCCAAACGCGGGGGACGGCACCTACGAGCAGTACTTC. This gives the protein CASSESPNAGDGTYEQYF. The rearrangement links TRBV10-1 to TRBJ2-7, with 7 nucleotides matching TRBD2. This CDR3 is 18 amino acids long. Germline CDR1 is WNHNN and CDR2 is SYGVQD (reference sequence). With V trimmed by 0 bases and J by 2 bases, 13 bases remained unmatched.

This clone came up a few times. The chain links TRBV29-1 to TRBJ2-1; 7 bases align to TRBD1. The CDR3 loop spans 13 amino acids. V lost 1 base, J lost 12 bases, and 9 bases stayed unmatched. Germline-derived CDR1 and CDR2 are SQVTM and ANQGSEA. The chain's CDR3 is CSVEVGGRASQFF. CDR3 in DNA: TGCAGCGTTGAAGTAGGGGGCAGGGCTTCGCAGTTCTTC.

This chain joins TRBV5-4 and TRBJ1-6; TRBD1 is a possible D gene (6 bases). V shed 0 bases and J shed 9 bases, with 16 bases lying between them. The CDR3 totals 16 residues. Germline assignment: CDR1 SGHNT and CDR2 YYREEE (reference sequence). DNA for the CDR3: TGTGCCAGCAGCTTGGCCACTGGGGGCATTGGTTCACCCCTCCACTTT. This gives the protein CASSLATGGIGSPLHF.

V is TRBV5-1 and J is TRBJ2-7; 9 nucleotides match TRBD2. This CDR3 is 17 amino acids long. Trimming at V came to 4 bases and at J to 1 base, leaving 12 bases not matched to a gene. Germline V gives CDR1 SGHRS, CDR2 YFSETQ. CDR3 DNA sequence: TGCGCCAGCAGCCCCTCCGCGGGGGGGGCGGCATCCTACGAGCAGTACTTC. Protein sequence: CASSPSAGGAASYEQYF.

This clone has only one observation. The chain's CDR3 is CATSDTQVGQPQHF. The CDR3 DNA follows: TGTGCCACCAGTGATACCCAGGTAGGTCAGCCCCAGCATTTT. The chain uses TRBV24-1 and TRBJ1-5; D gene uncertain. CDR1 and CDR2 from the germline V gene are KGHDR and SFDVKD. The CDR3 has 14 amino acids. V was clipped by 3 bases and J by 6 bases, with 11 bases between them.

The chain uses TRBV6-5 and TRBJ1-6; perhaps TRBD1 as D (6 bases). Germline values: CDR1 MNHEY, CDR2 SVGAGI. The CDR3 is 16 residues long. The V end lost 0 bases, the J end lost 14 bases, and 20 bases lay between the germline ends. The CDR3 DNA follows: TGTGCCAGCAGTTACTCGAGACAGGTTTCGGAGGACACCCTCCACTTT. This encodes CASSYSRQVSEDTLHF.

V is TRBV7-9 and J is TRBJ1-3, with D uncertain. With 1 base removed from V and 0 bases from J, the gap between germline ends came to 10 bases. Per germline, CDR1 SEHNR and CDR2 FQNEAQ (reference sequence). CDR3 length equals 16 residues. The CDR3 nucleotides read TGTGCCAGCAGCTTAGTGGAGATTCTCTCTGGAAACACCATATATTTT. It translates to CASSLVEILSGNTIYF.

The chain carries TRBV7-2 and TRBJ1-4; no definite D call. This CDR3 contains 13 residues. Per germline, CDR1 SGHTA and CDR2 FQGNSA. V lost 5 bases, J lost 6 bases, and 10 bases lay in between. As DNA, the CDR3 is TGTGCCAGCAGCGTTAGAGGCTATGAAAAACTGTTTTTT. Its protein product is CASSVRGYEKLFF.

This clone was seen once. The chain employs TRBV6-1 and TRBJ1-2; D is uncertain. Looked up from germline, CDR1 is MNHNS and CDR2 is SASEGT. This CDR3 region has 11 residues. Trimming left V 5 bases short and J 8 bases short, with 9 bases between. The CDR3 DNA reads TGTGCCAGCAGTCCTGAGTGGGGCTACACCTTC. Translation gives CASSPEWGYTF.